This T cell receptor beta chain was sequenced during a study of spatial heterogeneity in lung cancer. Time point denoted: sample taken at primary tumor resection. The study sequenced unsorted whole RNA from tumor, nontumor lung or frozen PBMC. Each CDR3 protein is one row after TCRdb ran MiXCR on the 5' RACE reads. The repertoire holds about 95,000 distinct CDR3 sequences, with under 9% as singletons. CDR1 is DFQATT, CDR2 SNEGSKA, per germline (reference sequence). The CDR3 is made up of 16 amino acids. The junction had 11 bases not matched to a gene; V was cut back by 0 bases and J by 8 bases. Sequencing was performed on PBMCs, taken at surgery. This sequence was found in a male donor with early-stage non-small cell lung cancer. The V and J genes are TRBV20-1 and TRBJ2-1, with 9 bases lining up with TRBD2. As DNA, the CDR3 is TGCAGTGCTAGAGATTGGGCTAGCGGGGAGGTGGATGAGCAGTTCTTC. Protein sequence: CSARDWASGEVDEQFF.